This is a list of T cell receptor beta chains from one sample in a study of T-cell memory formation after mild COVID-19. Each CDR3 protein is one row after TCRdb ran MiXCR on the 5' RACE reads. The sample has 470,000 or so distinct CDR3 sequences, approximately 25% seen once. The sequenced sample consisted of PBMCs or a T cell subset sorted from them (not recorded which). These receptors were obtained from an adult woman who had mild COVID-19 (a few samples of this study predate the infection). Cell type and time point are not known. Each CDR3 is given without its conserved first and last residue. Each record gives: D gene, J gene, V gene, CDR3 protein. A D gene is named only where the DNA matches it firmly.

D: -; J: TRBJ2-7; V: TRBV5-1; CDR3: ASSLEVYPYEQY
D: TRBD1; J: TRBJ1-5; V: TRBV5-1; CDR3: ASSLGPGQGSQPQH
D: TRBD1; J: TRBJ2-7; V: TRBV7-2; CDR3: ASSLDPGGHEQY
D: TRBD1; J: TRBJ1-2; V: TRBV19; CDR3: ASSMDRLGGYT
D: TRBD2; J: TRBJ2-1; V: TRBV7-9; CDR3: ASSPGTSGRGWF
D: -; J: TRBJ2-2; V: TRBV4-1; CDR3: ASSLDSYTGELF
D: TRBD2; J: TRBJ2-7; V: TRBV4-1; CDR3: ASSQLGGTAQKY
D: -; J: TRBJ1-6; V: TRBV13; CDR3: ASSLRGHSPLH
D: TRBD1; J: TRBJ2-7; V: TRBV18; CDR3: ASSHGQGADEQY
D: -; J: TRBJ2-7; V: TRBV12-3/TRBV12-4; CDR3: ASSESGSSYEQY
D: TRBD2; J: TRBJ2-4; V: TRBV5-5; CDR3: ASTRLAGALAKNIQY
D: TRBD1; J: TRBJ2-7; V: TRBV28; CDR3: ASKRAGTGYSYEQY
D: TRBD1; J: TRBJ2-5; V: TRBV19; CDR3: ASSLLDRGETQY
D: TRBD1; J: TRBJ1-2; V: TRBV29-1; CDR3: SVDRDSYGYT
D: -; J: TRBJ1-2; V: TRBV18; CDR3: ASSANRDGYT
D: -; J: TRBJ2-7; V: TRBV20-1; CDR3: SALQGILYEQY
D: -; J: TRBJ2-5; V: TRBV7-9; CDR3: ASSFWTEKETQY
D: -; J: TRBJ2-1; V: TRBV7-2; CDR3: ASSYPGASQEQF
D: -; J: TRBJ1-2; V: TRBV12-3/TRBV12-4; CDR3: ASSPQINYGYT